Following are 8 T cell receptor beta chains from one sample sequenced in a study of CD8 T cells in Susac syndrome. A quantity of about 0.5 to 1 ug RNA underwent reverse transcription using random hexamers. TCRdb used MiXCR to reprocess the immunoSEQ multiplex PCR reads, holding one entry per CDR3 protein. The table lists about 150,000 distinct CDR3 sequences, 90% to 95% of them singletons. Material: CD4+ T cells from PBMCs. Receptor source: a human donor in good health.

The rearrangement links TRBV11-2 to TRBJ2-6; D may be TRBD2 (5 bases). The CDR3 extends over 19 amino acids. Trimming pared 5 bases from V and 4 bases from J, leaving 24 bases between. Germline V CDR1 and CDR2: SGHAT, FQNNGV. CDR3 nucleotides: TGTGCCAGCAGCCCTCACCCGGCATCCCTGAAGCGGGGGGCCAACGTCCTGACTTTC. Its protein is CASSPHPASLKRGANVLTF.

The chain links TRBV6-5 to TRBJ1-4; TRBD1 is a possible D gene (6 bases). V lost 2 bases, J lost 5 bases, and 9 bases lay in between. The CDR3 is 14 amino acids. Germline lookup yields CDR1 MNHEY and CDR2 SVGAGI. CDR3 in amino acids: CASSYRGRNEKLFF. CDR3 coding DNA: TGTGCCAGCAGTTACCGGGGGCGAAATGAAAAACTGTTTTTT.

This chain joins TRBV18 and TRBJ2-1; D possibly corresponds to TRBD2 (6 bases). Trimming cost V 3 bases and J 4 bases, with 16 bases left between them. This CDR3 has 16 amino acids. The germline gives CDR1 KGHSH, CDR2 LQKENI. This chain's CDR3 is CASSPLDGGFYNEQFF. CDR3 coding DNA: TGTGCCAGCTCACCTCTGGACGGGGGTTTTTACAATGAGCAGTTCTTC.

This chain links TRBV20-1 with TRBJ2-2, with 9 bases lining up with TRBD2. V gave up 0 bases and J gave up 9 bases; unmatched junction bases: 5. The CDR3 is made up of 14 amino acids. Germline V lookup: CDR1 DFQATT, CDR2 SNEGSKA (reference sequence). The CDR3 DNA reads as TGCAGTGCTAGAGAGTATAGCGGGAGTTGGGAGCTGTTTTTT. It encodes CSAREYSGSWELFF.

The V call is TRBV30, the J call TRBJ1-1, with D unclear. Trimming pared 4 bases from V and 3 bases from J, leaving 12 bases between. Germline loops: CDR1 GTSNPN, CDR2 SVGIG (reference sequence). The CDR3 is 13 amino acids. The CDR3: CAWTPDGYTEAFF. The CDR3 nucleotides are TGTGCCTGGACCCCGGACGGATACACTGAAGCTTTCTTT.

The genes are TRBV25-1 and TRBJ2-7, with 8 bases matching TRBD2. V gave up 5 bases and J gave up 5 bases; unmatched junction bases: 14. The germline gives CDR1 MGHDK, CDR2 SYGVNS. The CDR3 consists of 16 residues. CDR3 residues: CASSSAGGAGGHEQYF. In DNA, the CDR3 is TGTGCCAGCAGTTCCGCAGGAGGGGCGGGGGGCCACGAGCAGTACTTC.

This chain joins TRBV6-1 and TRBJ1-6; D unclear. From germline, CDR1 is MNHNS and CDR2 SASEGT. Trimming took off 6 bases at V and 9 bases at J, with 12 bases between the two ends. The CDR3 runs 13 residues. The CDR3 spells CASSQLPGSPLHF. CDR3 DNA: TGTGCCAGCAGCCAACTACCAGGTTCACCCCTCCACTTT.

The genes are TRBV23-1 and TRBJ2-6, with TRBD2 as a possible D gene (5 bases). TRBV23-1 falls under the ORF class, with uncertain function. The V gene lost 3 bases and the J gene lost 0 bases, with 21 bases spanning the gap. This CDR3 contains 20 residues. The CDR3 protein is CASSQCWGVAASSGANVLTF. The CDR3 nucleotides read TGCGCCAGCAGTCAGTGTTGGGGAGTAGCAGCCAGCTCTGGGGCCAACGTCCTGACTTTC.